The rows below give T cell receptor beta chains drawn from one sample of a study of identical twins. TCRdb reanalysed the 5' RACE reads using MiXCR and keeps one entry per CDR3 protein. The sample has approximately 490,000 distinct CDR3 sequences, around 24% seen once; the top ten hold 0.48%. The same data also went into a second study, on yellow fever vaccine responses in identical twins.

The sequencing sample was made of CD4+ T cells sorted from blood. Receptor source: a woman in her late teens or twenties in good health. The CDR3 runs from the conserved cysteine through the conserved F or W. D genes are given only for firm matches. Only some rows state a clone size, as once, few, many or a class for expanded clones.

TRBD2	TRBV20-1	TRBJ2-7	.	TGCAGTGCTAGAACCCAGCGGGACTACGAGCAGTACTTC	CSARTQRDYEQYF
.	TRBV7-2	TRBJ2-2	few	TGTGCCAGCAGCCAAAAAAGGGGGACCGGGGAGCTGTTTTTT	CASSQKRGTGELFF
.	TRBV21-1	TRBJ2-1	few	TGTGCCAGCAGCACCGGGGGGGTGAACAATGAGCAGTTCTTC	CASSTGGVNNEQFF
TRBD1	TRBV5-1	TRBJ2-1	few	TGCGCCAGCAGCACCCCCGGGACAGCCTACAATGAGCAGTTCTTC	CASSTPGTAYNEQFF
TRBD1	TRBV15	TRBJ2-7	.	TGTGCCACCAGCTGGATACGACTCGACCTACAGGGGGGCGAGCAGTACTTC	CATSWIRLDLQGGEQYF
.	TRBV4-1	TRBJ1-1	few	TGCGCCAGCAGCCAAGTTATCTCAGGGCTGGAAGCTTTCTTT	CASSQVISGLEAFF
.	TRBV11-2	TRBJ2-3	.	TGTGCCAGCAGCTATACGATCGCAGGTGCAGATACGCAGTATTTT	CASSYTIAGADTQYF
.	TRBV10-3	TRBJ2-1	.	TGTGCCATCAGCGGGGCTAATGAGCAGTTCTTC	CAISGANEQFF
.	TRBV3-1	TRBJ1-2	few	TGTGCCAGCAGCGGAACAGGGTCCGCTGGCTACACCTTC	CASSGTGSAGYTF
TRBD1	TRBV4-1	TRBJ2-1	.	TGCGCCAGCAGCCCCCCCGGGACAGCGATCTACAATGAGCAGTTCTTC	CASSPPGTAIYNEQFF
TRBD2	TRBV3-1	TRBJ2-2	.	TGTGCCAGCAGCCAAGCGGGGACTAGCAGGAACACCGGGGAGCTGTTTTTT	CASSQAGTSRNTGELFF
.	TRBV6-1	TRBJ2-5	few	TGTGCCAGCGGGAGGACTGGGACGGAGACCCAGTACTTC	CASGRTGTETQYF
.	TRBV7-9	TRBJ2-1	few	TGTGCCAGCAGCGCGTCAGTTAGCTCCTACAATGAGCAGTTCTTC	CASSASVSSYNEQFF
.	TRBV11-2	TRBJ2-3	.	TGTGCCAGCAGCCGTAGGGATGGGGGGCCGGGTACAGATACGCAGTATTTT	CASSRRDGGPGTDTQYF
.	TRBV7-8	TRBJ2-6	.	TGTGCCAGCAGCCGCATGGTAGGGTCTGGGGCCAACGTCCTGACTTTC	CASSRMVGSGANVLTF
.	TRBV27	TRBJ2-1	many	TGTGCCAGCAGCCGCCCTGGCCTTGGGAATGAGCAGTTCTTC	CASSRPGLGNEQFF